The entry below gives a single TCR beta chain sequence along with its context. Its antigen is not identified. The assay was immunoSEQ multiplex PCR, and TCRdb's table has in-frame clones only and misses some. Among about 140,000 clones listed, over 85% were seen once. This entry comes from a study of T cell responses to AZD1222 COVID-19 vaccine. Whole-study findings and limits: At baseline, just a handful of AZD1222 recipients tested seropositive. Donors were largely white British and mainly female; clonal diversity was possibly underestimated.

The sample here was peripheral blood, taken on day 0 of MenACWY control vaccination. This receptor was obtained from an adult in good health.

CDR3 nucleotide sequence: TGTGCCAGCAGCCCACGGGCCTCGAGAGGGGAAAAACTGTTTTTT. Protein: CASSPRASRGEKLFF. This chain joins TRBV3-1 (or the pseudogene TRBV3-2) and TRBJ1-4; no firm D call. Trimming removed 4 bases at V and 8 bases at J, with 17 bases between. This CDR3 has 15 residues. Germline-derived CDR1 and CDR2 are LGHDT and YNNKEL (reference sequence).